A single T cell receptor (beta chain) is shown here with its context. Its antigen is still unknown. Within one base of it there is no much larger clone, and no base qualities were kept. TCRbeta CDR3 regions were amplified from genomic DNA by means of the immunoSEQ Assay, a bias-controlled multiplex PCR. The study's processing was this. Within the assay, amplification of reference gene primers was used to estimate how many nucleated cells each sample contained. To quantify the absolute abundance of each unique TCRbeta CDR3 rearrangement, sequence reads were collapsed and filtered. Productive Simpson clonality was computed per sample as the square root of Simpson's diversity index over productive rearrangements. TCRdb carries this immuneACCESS record with in-frame sequences only. Its versions omit some clonotypes, under half of them owing to an unresolved V gene in the studies checked, with the rest unexplained. The V and J calls and clone size are taken from that table; D and trimming were inferred from the DNA. Within this sample are nearly 400,000 clones, with nearly 90% of them counted one time only. Jointly, the top ten make up about 1.7% of the sample.

The entry originates in a study of blood T cell repertoires in COVID-19 (dated by TCRdb to the early 2020s). Background on the whole study: Samples from collaborators originated in the United States, Italy and Spain and spanned both the acute and convalescent phases of COVID-19. The material from the prospective study consisted of cDNA or gDNA derived from T cells, B-cell-depleted T cells, or PBMCs. Deeply sampled blood TCRbeta repertoires from subjects exposed to, actively infected with, or recovered from COVID-19 were included in the dataset. A freely available public database, intended as a resource for researchers studying the immune response to SARS-CoV-2, is where the repertoires were released. The samples were drawn from two sources: the first 160 participants of the ongoing ImmuneRACE study, and 950 to 1,500 subjects contributed by 6 global collaborators. Sample metadata almost always included a de-identified subject ID, COVID-19 status, age in years and sex. Where available, HLA class I and class II types were taken from metadata supplied by the sample provider and were not determined by assay-based typing.

Overall study results and their limits: The amount of clinical and demographic metadata varied by source and participant and was provided uncurated.

Enrolling through a virtual design, the prospective study's participants ranged in age from roughly 18 to 95 years and lived across 20 to 25 United States geographic areas. Cohort assignment in the prospective study relied on participant-reported clinical history from a screening survey and a study questionnaire. For ImmuneRACE Cohort 3, a participant was defined as recovered based on two consecutive negative NP/OP PCR tests, clearance by a healthcare professional, or resolution of symptoms. In the prospective study, mobile phlebotomists collected whole blood, serum and a nasopharyngeal or oropharyngeal swab from each participant. Additional blood draws and questionnaires over an approximately two-month period could optionally be provided by prospective study participants. Blood samples from the prospective study were shipped frozen or at room temperature prior to DNA extraction. CDR3 length: 14 amino acids, cysteine to phenylalanine. Here the CDR3 DNA is all that survives: 42 bases in frame from base 1. The germline V gene encodes CDR1 MNHEY and CDR2 SVGAGI. The junction shows trimming of 0 bases on V and 0 bases on J, plus 6 bases between the germline ends.

The sequence was obtained from a woman aged 25 to 39 who had recovered from COVID-19. Sequenced material: PBMCs or T cells enriched from blood (not recorded which). The rearrangement joined TRBV6-5 to TRBJ2-7; too little of a D gene remains to name it. The nucleotides are TGTGCCAGCAGTTACTCAATATTCTCCTACGAGCAGTACTTC. The encoded protein is CASSYSIFSYEQYF.